Listed here are 32 T cell receptor beta chains from one sample, sequenced in a study of T cells in localized non-small cell lung cancer. Sequenced by immunoSEQ multiplex PCR; TCRdb stores in-frame clones only, minus some. The sample carries 35,000 or so clones, roughly 88% recorded once. The sample was peripheral blood, taken before any cancer treatment. These receptors were taken from a man aged 35-69 years with stage I lung adenocarcinoma.

The chain recombines TRBV19 with TRBJ2-7; D not certain. The CDR3 runs to 13 residues. V was cut by 3 bases and J by 3 bases, with 9 bases left in between. CDR1 is LNHDA, CDR2 SQIVND, per germline (reference sequence). CDR3 in amino acids: CASSMKGGYEQYF. The CDR3, as DNA: TGTGCCAGTAGTATGAAAGGCGGCTACGAGCAGTACTTC. Filled out from reference TRBV19 and TRBJ2-7, the complete variable domain reads DGGITQSPKYLFRKEGQNVTLSCEQNLNHDAMYWYRQDPGQGLRLIYYSQIVNDFQKGDIAEGYSVSREKKESFPLTVTSAQKNPTAFYLCASSMKGGYEQYFGPGTRLTVT.

This clone was detected once. The rearrangement links TRBV9 to TRBJ1-2, with no clear D. CDR1 and CDR2 (germline): SGDLS, YYNGEE. The CDR3 is 15 residues long. V dropped 0 bases and J dropped 2 bases, with 11 bases sitting between them. The CDR3 loop reads CASSVGGVANYGYTF. CDR3 DNA sequence: TGTGCCAGCAGCGTAGGTGGGGTAGCAAACTATGGCTACACCTTC.

V usage is TRBV5-4 and J usage is TRBJ2-5, with 8 bases identical to TRBD2. Germline loops: CDR1 SGHNT, CDR2 YYREEE (reference sequence). The ends lost 4 bases at V and 2 bases at J; junction bases unmatched: 16. The CDR3 is made up of 18 amino acids. The CDR3 DNA is TGTGCCAGCAGCCCATCCATTACGGGACTAGTTCGGCAAGAGACCCAGTACTTC. Amino acids: CASSPSITGLVRQETQYF.

The gene calls are TRBV11-2 and TRBJ1-5, with D hard to call. The V gene lost 1 base and the J gene lost 1 base, with 2 bases spanning the gap. CDR1 SGHAT and CDR2 FQNNGV come from the germline V gene. The CDR3 runs 13 residues. The CDR3 reads CASSLGSNQPQHF. The CDR3 DNA reads TGTGCCAGCAGCTTAGGCAGCAATCAGCCCCAGCATTTT.

The gene calls are TRBV7-9 and TRBJ2-7, with D possibly matching TRBD1 (5 bases). Germline CDR1 is SEHNR and CDR2 is FQNEAQ (reference sequence). The CDR3 totals 13 residues. Trimming cost V 1 base and J 6 bases, with 10 bases left between them. The CDR3 DNA reads as TGTGCCAGCAGCTTAGGACAGTCCGGCGAGCAGTACTTC. This translates into CASSLGQSGEQYF.

J is TRBJ1-1 and V is TRBV7-9; D gene ambiguous. The CDR3 spans 13 residues. Germline CDR1 SEHNR, CDR2 FQNEAQ (reference sequence). V lost 1 base and J lost 4, with 7 bases in between. The CDR3 protein is CASSLGGITEAFF. CDR3 sequence (DNA): TGTGCCAGCAGCTTAGGTGGAATCACTGAAGCTTTCTTT.

The chain employs TRBV6-1 and TRBJ1-1; unclear D gene. Trimming removed 10 bases at V and 1 base at J, with 19 bases between. CDR1 and CDR2 (germline): MNHNS, SASEGT. The CDR3 is 15 residues long. This CDR3 reads CATSIFDGTNTEAFF. The CDR3 DNA follows: TGTGCCACCTCGATTTTCGACGGCACGAACACTGAAGCTTTCTTT.

The V call is TRBV6-1, the J call TRBJ2-5; D uncertain. The CDR3 runs 12 residues. Germline V lookup: CDR1 MNHNS, CDR2 SASEGT. V was clipped by 6 bases and J by 2 bases, with 7 bases between them. For the CDR3, the DNA is TGTGCCAGCAGCCCACAGCAAGAGACCCAGTACTTC. It yields the protein CASSPQQETQYF.

This clone was picked up a small number of times. V is TRBV7-2 and J is TRBJ2-7; 11 nucleotides line up with TRBD1. CDR3 length: 15 residues. CDR1 SGHTA and CDR2 FQGNSA come from the germline V gene. J lost 0 bases, V lost 6 bases, and 4 bases had no gene match. CDR3 bases: TGTGCCAGCAGTTACGGGACAGGGGGCTCCTACGAGCAGTACTTC. Its protein product is CASSYGTGGSYEQYF.

V is TRBV6-4 and J is TRBJ1-2; D call uncertain. Germline values: CDR1 MRHNA, CDR2 SNTAGT. The CDR3 length is 11 residues. Deletions cut 2 bases from V and 5 bases from J, with 3 bases between. CDR3 in amino acids: CASSDRYGYTF. The CDR3 DNA is TGTGCCAGCAGTGACCGATATGGCTACACCTTC.

This clone turned up a few times. The rearrangement uses TRBV10-2 and TRBJ1-1; D is uncertain. The CDR3 has 12 residues. CDR1 is WSHSY and CDR2 is SAAADI in the germline V gene. Trimming removed 8 bases from V and 1 base from J, with 8 bases in between. DNA for the CDR3: TGCGCCAGCCAATCGGGGAACACTGAAGCTTTCTTT. Protein: CASQSGNTEAFF.

V is TRBV27 and J is TRBJ2-1; TRBD1 might be the D (6 bases). Germline CDR1 MNHEY, CDR2 SMNVEV (reference sequence). The CDR3 consists of 12 residues. Trimming left V 6 bases short and J 6 bases short, with 9 bases between. Here the CDR3 reads CASSTQGNEQFF. The DNA of the CDR3 is TGTGCCAGCAGCACACAGGGCAATGAGCAGTTCTTC.

V usage is TRBV9 and J usage is TRBJ2-1, with D perhaps TRBD2 (5 bases). V gave up 0 bases and J gave up 2 bases, with 12 bases separating them. Germline V gene sequence: CDR1 SGDLS, CDR2 YYNGEE. The CDR3 is 16 amino acids. CDR3 DNA sequence: TGTGCCAGCAGCGTAGACCGACTACAGACCTACAATGAGCAGTTCTTC. This sequence encodes CASSVDRLQTYNEQFF.

The V call is TRBV6-4, the J call TRBJ2-3; D unresolved. V was cut by 2 bases and J by 10 bases, with 19 bases left in between. The CDR3 is made up of 15 amino acids. Germline CDR1 MRHNA, CDR2 SNTAGT. CDR3 DNA: TGTGCCAGCAGTGACCTAGGCAAGTCGGAAAGCGCGCAGTATTTT. This codes for CASSDLGKSESAQYF.

The sample holds one count of this clone. This chain joins TRBV7-8 and TRBJ1-1; D is ambiguous. Germline loops: CDR1 SGHVS, CDR2 FQNEAQ. The CDR3 length is 14 residues. The germline V and J ends were trimmed by 5 bases and 1 base, with 11 bases remaining between them. CDR3 nucleotide sequence: TGTGCCAGCAGCCGCGCGGTAGCGAACACTGAAGCTTTCTTT. Protein: CASSRAVANTEAFF.

This chain uses TRBV9 with TRBJ1-1, with D tentatively TRBD1 (6 bases). CDR1 and CDR2 from the germline V gene are SGDLS and YYNGEE. V was trimmed by 0 bases and J by 3 bases, leaving 9 bases between them. CDR3 size: 14 residues. CDR3 protein: CASSVAGGHTEAFF. CDR3 DNA sequence: TGTGCCAGCAGCGTAGCGGGGGGGCACACTGAAGCTTTCTTT.

V usage is TRBV5-1 and J usage is TRBJ1-2, with 9 nucleotides matching TRBD1. Germline values: CDR1 SGHRS, CDR2 YFSETQ. The CDR3 runs to 14 residues. V trimming: 3 bases; J trimming: 3 bases; junction bases outside the gene matches: 3. The CDR3 DNA is TGCGCCAGCAGCTCGGGACAGGGTGACTATGGCTACACCTTC. Amino acids: CASSSGQGDYGYTF.

V is TRBV9 and J is TRBJ1-1; D is possibly TRBD1 (5 bases). This CDR3 has 14 amino acids. V was clipped by 0 bases and J by 6 bases, with 12 bases between them. Germline assignment: CDR1 SGDLS and CDR2 YYNGEE. The CDR3 sequence: CASSVGPGDSEAFF. CDR3 coding DNA: TGTGCCAGCAGCGTAGGGCCTGGGGACTCTGAAGCTTTCTTT.

The chain uses TRBV5-5 and TRBJ1-2, with D perhaps TRBD1 (5 bases). Germline CDR1 reads SGHKS; CDR2 reads YYEKEE (reference sequence). V lost 3 bases and J lost 3, with 9 bases in between. The CDR3 runs to 13 residues. The CDR3 coding sequence is TGTGCCAGCAGCTGGGACTCTTACTATGGCTACACCTTC. Its protein product is CASSWDSYYGYTF.

This clone was detected a few times. The junction shows a germline mismatch at one end, possibly a read error. V usage is TRBV7-3 and J usage is TRBJ1-1, with no clear D. This CDR3 region has 8 residues. Germline CDR1 SGHTA, CDR2 FQGTGA. CDR3 DNA: TGTGCCATTACCTTGGGCCTCTTT. This gives the protein CAITLGLF.

The chain links TRBV6-1 to TRBJ1-2; D remains ambiguous. The length of the CDR3 is 15 residues. V shed 4 bases and J shed 0 bases, with 12 bases lying between them. Germline lookup yields CDR1 MNHNS and CDR2 SASEGT. The CDR3: CASSGPRVANYGYTF. The CDR3 region has the DNA TGTGCCAGCAGTGGTCCCCGAGTCGCTAACTATGGCTACACCTTC.

The chain employs TRBV18 and TRBJ1-6; 7 bases line up with TRBD1. CDR1 is KGHSH and CDR2 is LQKENI in the germline V gene. V shed 3 bases and J 9 bases; nucleotides not matched to a gene: 8. This CDR3 region has 15 residues. The CDR3 reads CASSPLQGKGSPLHF. The DNA of the CDR3 is TGTGCCAGCTCACCTCTACAGGGGAAGGGTTCACCCCTCCACTTT.

J is TRBJ2-3 and V is TRBV30; TRBD1 might be the D (6 bases). Germline V gene data show CDR1 as GTSNPN and CDR2 as SVGIG (reference sequence). V lost 3 bases and J 0 bases, leaving 16 bases between the germline ends. This CDR3 is 16 amino acids long. The CDR3: CAWSQKTGLSTDTQYF. In DNA form, the CDR3 reads TGTGCCTGGAGCCAGAAGACAGGTCTTAGCACAGATACGCAGTATTTT.

The chain has TRBV28 and TRBJ1-1; D unresolved. This CDR3 contains 13 residues. Per the germline V gene, CDR1 is MDHEN and CDR2 is SYDVKM. Between the trimmed V and J ends, which lost 4 bases and 11 bases, there was a span of 17 bases. The CDR3 spells CASSSSSTPGAFF. The CDR3 DNA reads as TGTGCCAGCAGTTCCTCCAGTACCCCTGGGGCTTTCTTT.

The chain couples TRBV12-5 to TRBJ1-1, with D unresolved. Germline-derived CDR1 and CDR2 are LGHNT and FRNRAP. With 1 base removed from V and 0 bases from J, the gap between germline ends came to 12 bases. This CDR3 has 16 amino acids. The CDR3 sequence is CASGLDPGSMNTEAFF. CDR3 sequence (DNA): TGTGCTAGTGGTTTGGACCCTGGATCCATGAACACTGAAGCTTTCTTT.

The V and J genes are TRBV18 and TRBJ1-6; TRBD1 matches at 9 bases. This CDR3 is built from 16 residues. Germline CDR1 is KGHSH and CDR2 is LQKENI. V dropped 3 bases and J dropped 9; count of bases not matched to a gene: 9. The CDR3 sequence is CASSPGQGSISSPLHF. As DNA, the CDR3 is TGTGCCAGCTCACCCGGACAGGGGTCGATCAGTTCACCCCTCCACTTT.

The chain carries TRBV2 and TRBJ1-2; weak D call: TRBD1 (6 bases). The V end lost 3 bases, the J end lost 2 bases, and 16 bases lay between the germline ends. CDR3 length: 16 residues. From germline, CDR1 is SNHLY and CDR2 FYNNEI. CDR3 residues: CASSEIGQPTNYGYTF. In nucleotides, the CDR3 is TGTGCCAGCAGTGAGATTGGACAGCCTACCAACTATGGCTACACCTTC.

The V gene is TRBV20-1, the J gene TRBJ1-2; D gene uncertain. This CDR3 has 11 residues. V was shortened by 6 bases and J by 5 bases, with 10 bases between the two germline ends. Germline loops: CDR1 DFQATT, CDR2 SNEGSKA (reference sequence). In DNA form, the CDR3 reads TGCAGTGCCAAACTTTTATATGGCTACACCTTC. It codes for CSAKLLYGYTF.

Of note for this clone: Germline is not matched at one junction end, which may reflect a read error. The chain is built from TRBV5-1 and TRBJ2-7; TRBD2 might be the D (6 bases). Germline-derived CDR1 and CDR2 are SGHRS and YFSETQ. The CDR3 has 13 residues. CDR3 protein: CASSFSTPGVQNF. CDR3 nucleotide sequence: TGCGCCAGCAGCTTCTCGACCCCGGGGGTACAGAACTTC.

The table lists this clone with a count of one. J is TRBJ2-1 and V is TRBV27, with 7 bases fitting TRBD2. CDR1 and CDR2 from the germline V gene are MNHEY and SMNVEV (reference sequence). V dropped 2 bases and J dropped 9; count of bases not matched to a gene: 4. The CDR3 consists of 13 residues. CDR3: CASSLKLAGEQFF. DNA of the CDR3: TGTGCCAGCAGTTTAAAGTTAGCGGGTGAGCAGTTCTTC.

The chain uses TRBV6-1 and TRBJ1-2; weak D call: TRBD1 (6 bases). This CDR3 spans 13 amino acids. Germline CDR1 reads MNHNS; CDR2 reads SASEGT. Trimming took 4 bases from V and 13 from J, leaving 19 bases between them. The CDR3 protein is CASSAAGQSIGTF. The CDR3 nucleotides are TGTGCCAGCAGTGCCGCGGGACAATCGATCGGCACCTTC.

J is TRBJ2-1 and V is TRBV9; tentatively, D is TRBD2 (6 bases). Germline CDR1 is SGDLS and CDR2 is YYNGEE. V shed 0 bases and J shed 6 bases, with 16 bases lying between them. This CDR3 is built from 16 residues. The CDR3 DNA reads TGTGCCAGCAGCGTAGAGTACGGGGAGGACCGCAATGAGCAGTTCTTC. Translation: CASSVEYGEDRNEQFF.